This T cell receptor beta chain was recovered during a study of shared clonotypes between healthy human individuals (dated by TCRdb to the early 2020s). With respect to the entire study: A few men and a couple of women, aged 18 to 49 years, made up the cohort. Different laboratories and diverse techniques were used to prepare libraries and sequence TCR repertoires, to increase sequencing depth and limit assay-specific biases. Blood TCR repertoires of a handful of healthy adults were deeply sequenced to estimate repertoire size and the extent of clonotype sharing between individuals. Leukapheresis yielded between about 0.94 and 8.9 billion PBMCs per donor. For each donor, CD4 naive and CD4 memory were each given three plates, CD8 naive was given two plates, and CD8 memory was given one plate. Overall results and qualifications from the work: Rarefaction of sorted-subset datasets indicated incomplete sequencing despite the large sequencing depth. Based on pairwise subsampling, the degree of clonotype sharing among donors was expected to be affected by sequencing depth. Sampling was restricted to blood, and TCR repertoires in tissue are likely to differ from TCR repertoires in blood. Larger estimated clonotype richness was generally found for naive subsets than for memory subsets. Across a handful of donors, about 4.5% of naive CD4, 3.5% of naive CD8, approximately 2.5% of memory CD4, and about 0.44% of memory CD8 clonotypes were shared. Because the study included a small number of donors, the genetic and exposure-history diversity represented was limited. Compared with non-shared clonotypes, the clonotypes found in all four sorted-subset donors had higher generation probabilities.

Using the deep immunoSEQ assay, multiplex PCR amplified TCR CDR3 regions from genomic DNA. Genomic DNA extracted from each cell subset was distributed evenly over all wells of several immunoSEQ 96-well plates, and each plate served as one replicate. For sorted subsets, 200 to 250 ng of genomic DNA, equivalent to some 30,000 T cell genomes, went into each replicate PCR. Purified libraries were quantified with a Qubit 3.0 fluorometer, sized on a Bioanalyzer 2100, and re-quantified with the KAPA Library Quantification kit. Every immunoSEQ 96-well plate was sequenced on a dedicated single-read 150-cycle Illumina NextSeq 550 flow cell. In the original analysis: Because the immunoSEQ output included only junctional sequences and no quality scores, the filtering could not be the same as the filtering used for full-length reads. To assign V/J genes and CDR3, sequences were annotated using PyIR, a Python wrapper for IgBLAST v1.9, with IMGT germline references. Reads with weak V/J assignments (E-value above 1e-6), missing CDR3, stop codons, out-of-frame junctions, or ambiguous translated residues were removed. V3J clonotypes were defined by identical inferred V gene, J gene, and CDR3 amino acid sequence. Percentage overlap between repertoires was computed as shared unique clonotypes divided by the size of the smaller repertoire. Three approaches were used to assess repertoire richness: RTK rarefaction, the Chao1 estimator, and Recon v2.1 estimates of unobserved clonotypes. OLGA was used to compute generation probabilities for all TCRbeta clonotypes that the gDNA method yielded from a handful of donors. TCRdb took this table from immuneACCESS and kept in-frame rearrangements with V and J called. Such tables lack part of the clones; where checked against another copy, unresolved V genes explain under half of the gap, and the rest is unexplained. The V and J calls and clone size were taken over from that table, and D and trimming were inferred from the DNA. This sample comprises about 1.5 million clones, around 97% of them detected only once. The ten largest clones capture roughly 1.2% of the sample.

Including cysteine and phenylalanine, the CDR3 has 13 amino acids. Only the CDR3 portion is preserved as DNA: 39 bases, with reading frame beginning at the first base. The CDR1 and CDR2 encoded by the germline V gene are SGHVS and FQNEAQ. V and J lose 0 bases and 12 bases, and a span of 13 bases separates them. This clone occurred a few times. Its antigen is unknown. Base qualities are not at hand, and no much larger clone is one base apart. The donors were healthy, HIV-negative adults with no recently reported acute infections or vaccinations. Every donor was a Caucasian adult residing in Nashville, Tennessee, USA. CD4+ T cells were enriched through magnetic negative selection, after which naive cells were positively selected on CD45RA and the remaining negative fraction served as the memory subset. Blood was obtained by leukapheresis, after which PBMCs were separated by Ficoll-Histopaque density gradient centrifugation and cryopreserved in liquid nitrogen vapor phase. Purity and quantity of every magnetically sorted T cell population were checked by analytical flow cytometry. Each sorted fraction had its genomic DNA isolated and then quantified by UV absorbance on a Nanodrop 2000c.

The sequenced sample was naive CD4+ T cells sorted from blood. In the paper's terms, the cell subset or site label means: CD45RA+ positively selected. The chain is made from TRBV7-8 and TRBJ2-3; the D gene is perhaps TRBD1 or TRBD2, each of them matching over 5 bases. The receptor was derived from a man aged 30-40 years in good health. The CDR3 loop reads CASSLARPGPQYF. The base sequence is TGTGCCAGCAGCTTAGCACGGCCGGGACCTCAGTATTTT.